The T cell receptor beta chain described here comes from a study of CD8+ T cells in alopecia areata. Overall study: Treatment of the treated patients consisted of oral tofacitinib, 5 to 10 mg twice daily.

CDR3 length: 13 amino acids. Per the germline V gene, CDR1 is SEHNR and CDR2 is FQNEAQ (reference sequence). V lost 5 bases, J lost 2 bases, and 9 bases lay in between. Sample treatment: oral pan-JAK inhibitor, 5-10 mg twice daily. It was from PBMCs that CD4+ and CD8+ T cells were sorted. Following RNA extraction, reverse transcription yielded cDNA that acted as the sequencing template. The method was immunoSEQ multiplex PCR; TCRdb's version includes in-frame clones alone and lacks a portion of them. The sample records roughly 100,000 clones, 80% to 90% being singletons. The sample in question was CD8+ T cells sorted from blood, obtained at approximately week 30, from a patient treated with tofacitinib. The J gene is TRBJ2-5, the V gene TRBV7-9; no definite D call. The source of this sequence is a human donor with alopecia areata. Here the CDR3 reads CASSPAIQETQYF. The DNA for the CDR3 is TGTGCCAGCAGCCCTGCCATTCAAGAGACCCAGTACTTC.